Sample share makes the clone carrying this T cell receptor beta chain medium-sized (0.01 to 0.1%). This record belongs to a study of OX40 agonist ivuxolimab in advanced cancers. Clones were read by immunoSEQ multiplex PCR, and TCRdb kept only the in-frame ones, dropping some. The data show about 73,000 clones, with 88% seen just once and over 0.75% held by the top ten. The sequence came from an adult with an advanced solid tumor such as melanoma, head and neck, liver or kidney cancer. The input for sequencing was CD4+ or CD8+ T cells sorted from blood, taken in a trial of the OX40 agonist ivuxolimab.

CDR3 region: CASRKRTGVAEAFF. The CDR3 coding sequence is TGTGCCAGCAGAAAGAGGACAGGGGTAGCTGAAGCTTTCTTT. This chain uses TRBV21-1 with TRBJ1-1; the listed D gene, TRBD1, was not tested against the DNA. TRBV21-1 is reported as a pseudogene. The CDR3 sequence is 14 residues long.